This entry describes one T cell receptor (beta chain). Its antigen is undetermined. This specimen belongs to a study of T cell responses to AZD1222 COVID-19 vaccine. The study, taken as a whole, reports: Vaccine-associated CD4 TCRs spanned spike, dominant at 160-218 and 743-854. Repertoire sampling happened only post peak T cell response.

The repertoire was sequenced with immunoSEQ multiplex PCR; TCRdb's copy has only in-frame clones and lacks some. The table has around 100,000 clones, 88% seen once; the top ten hold approximately 22%. The germline V and J ends were trimmed by 2 bases and 0 bases, with 7 bases remaining between them. Germline V gene data show CDR1 as MNHEY and CDR2 as SVGAGI. The CDR3 consists of 14 residues. This clonotype was obtained from an adult in good health. The rearrangement links TRBV6-5 to TRBJ1-2; D unclear. The sample here was peripheral blood, taken on day 0 of AZD1222 vaccination. Here the CDR3 DNA reads TGTGCCAGCAGTTACGGTGGTCCTAACTATGGCTACACCTTC. It yields the protein CASSYGGPNYGYTF.